This T cell receptor (beta chain) derives from a study of blood T cells in healthy people across ages. Study-wide results and limits: PBMCs that were unsorted prevented a conclusive naive versus antigen-experienced comparison. Per-million-T-cell TCR beta diversity fell roughly linearly with age.

The study drew donors from healthy Caucasian individuals in Russia aged 6 to 90. V lost 4 bases, J lost 3 bases, and 12 bases stayed unmatched. Germline V gene lookup returns CDR1 SGHDN and CDR2 FVKESK. The length of the CDR3 is 17 residues. Alongside a J-beta primer mix, a sample-barcoded 5' primer served in a second PCR lasting 7 to 11 cycles. All cDNA molecules were each tagged by a template-switch adaptor with 12 random nucleotides. TCRdb called the 5' RACE reads again in MiXCR, with one record for every CDR3 protein. The sample shows hundreds of thousands of distinct CDR3 sequences, approximately 49% of them seen only once. As regards this clonotype: Its target is not known.

Sequences were obtained from blood. The receptor was derived from a woman aged 60-70 years in good health. V gene TRBV14 combines with J gene TRBJ1-2; 9 bases fit TRBD1. The CDR3 region is CASSRGTGFLLYYGYTF. CDR3 sequence (DNA): TGTGCCAGCAGCCGAGGGACAGGGTTTCTCCTCTACTATGGCTACACCTTC.